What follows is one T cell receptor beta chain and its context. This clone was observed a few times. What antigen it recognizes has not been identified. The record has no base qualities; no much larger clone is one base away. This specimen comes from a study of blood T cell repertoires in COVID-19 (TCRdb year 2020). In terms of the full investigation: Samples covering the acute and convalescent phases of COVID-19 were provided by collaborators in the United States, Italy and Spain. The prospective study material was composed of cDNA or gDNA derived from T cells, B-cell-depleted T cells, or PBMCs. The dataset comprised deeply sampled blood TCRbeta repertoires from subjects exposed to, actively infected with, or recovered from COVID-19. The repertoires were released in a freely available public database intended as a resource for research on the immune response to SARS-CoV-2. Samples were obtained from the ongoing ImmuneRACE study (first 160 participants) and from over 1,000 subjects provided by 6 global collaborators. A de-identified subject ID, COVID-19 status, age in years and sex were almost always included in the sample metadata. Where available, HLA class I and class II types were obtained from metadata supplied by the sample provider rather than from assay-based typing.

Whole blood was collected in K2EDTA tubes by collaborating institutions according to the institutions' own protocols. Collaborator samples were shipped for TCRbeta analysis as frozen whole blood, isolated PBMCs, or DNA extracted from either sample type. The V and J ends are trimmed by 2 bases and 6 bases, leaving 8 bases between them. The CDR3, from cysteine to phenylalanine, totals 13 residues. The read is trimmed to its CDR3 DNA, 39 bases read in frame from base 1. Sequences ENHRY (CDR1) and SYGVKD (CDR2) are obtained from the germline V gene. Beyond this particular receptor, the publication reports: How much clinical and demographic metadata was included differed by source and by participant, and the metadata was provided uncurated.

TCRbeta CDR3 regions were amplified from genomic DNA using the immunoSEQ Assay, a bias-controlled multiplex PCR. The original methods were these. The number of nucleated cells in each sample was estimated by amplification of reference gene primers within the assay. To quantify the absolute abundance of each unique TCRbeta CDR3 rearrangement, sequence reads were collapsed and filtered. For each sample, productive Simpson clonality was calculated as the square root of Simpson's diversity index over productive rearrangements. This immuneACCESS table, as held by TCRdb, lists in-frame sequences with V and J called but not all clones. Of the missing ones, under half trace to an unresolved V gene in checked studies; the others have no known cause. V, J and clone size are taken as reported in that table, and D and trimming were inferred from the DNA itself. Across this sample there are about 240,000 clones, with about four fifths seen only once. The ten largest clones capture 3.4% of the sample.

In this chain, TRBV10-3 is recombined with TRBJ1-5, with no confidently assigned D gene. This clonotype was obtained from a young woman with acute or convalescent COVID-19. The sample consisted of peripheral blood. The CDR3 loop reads CAISEEAVQPQHF. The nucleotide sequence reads TGTGCCATCAGTGAGGAGGCGGTTCAGCCCCAGCATTTT.